This T cell receptor beta chain appears in the sequencing data of a study of T cells in women clearing cervical HPV infection. In the study overall: Donors had HPV16-related CIN3 or worse; 2 had invasive cancer. Case blood was drawn when the lesion was first found; control blood after infection became undetectable. HLA type stays a possible confounder, typing being limited.

This table comes from immunoSEQ multiplex PCR, and its TCRdb copy is limited to in-frame clones, with some not included. The sample data list about 26,000 clones. The sample consisted of blood buffy coat. The source is a woman aged 18 to 69 with a cervical HPV16 infection that either progressed to CIN3+ or cleared (not recorded which).

CDR3 in amino acids: CASSEQGSRANVLTF. The CDR3 bases that were read are TGTGCCAGCAGTGAACAGGGCAGCAGGGCCAACGTC. This rearrangement joins TRBV2 to TRBJ2-6, with D perhaps TRBD1 (5 bases). Sequencing ends 3 residues short of the CDR3 end; the germline J gene provides the rest. CDR3 size: 15 residues. Germline V CDR1 and CDR2: SNHLY, FYNNEI. Trimming took 2 bases from V and 5 from J, leaving 10 bases between them. Full variable domain (remainder filled in from reference TRBV2 and TRBJ2-6): EPEVTQTPSHQVTQMGQEVILRCVPISNHLYFYWYRQILGQKVEFLVSFYNNEISEKSEIFDDQFSVERPDGSNFTLKIRSTKLEDSAMYFCASSEQGSRANVLTFGAGSRLTVL.